This record covers a single TCR beta chain. Assay: immunoSEQ multiplex PCR; the TCRdb copy retains only in-frame clones and omits some. Of around 70,000 clones detected, under 85% appear once; the ten largest clones hold 21%. The data were obtained in a study of blood T cell repertoires in COVID-19. Study information: T cells, B-cell-depleted T cells, or PBMCs provided the cDNA or gDNA that served as material.

J gave up 2 bases and V 0 bases, and 4 bases lay outside the gene matches. The CDR3 is 16 residues long. From germline, CDR1 is SGHRS and CDR2 YFSETQ. The rearrangement links TRBV5-1 to TRBJ2-2, with 7 bases that match TRBD1. This clonotype was obtained from an older man with acute or convalescent COVID-19. The sample taken for sequencing was peripheral blood. This CDR3 is CASSLAGQPNTGELFF. The CDR3 nucleotides are TGCGCCAGCAGCTTGGCGGGACAGCCTAACACCGGGGAGCTGTTTTTT.